Listed below are T cell receptor beta chains from one sample, sequenced in a study of blood T cell repertoires in COVID-19. Profiling relied on immunoSEQ multiplex PCR, and the TCRdb table lists in-frame clones only, not all of them. Among roughly 60,000 clones, more than 70% were seen once, and the ten largest hold about 9.3%. The sample taken for sequencing was peripheral blood. The receptors originated from a man aged 55 to 70 with active COVID-19. The CDR3 runs from the conserved cysteine through the conserved F or W. A D gene is named only where the DNA matches it firmly. Only some rows state a clone size, as once, few, many or a class for expanded clones.

clone size: NA; V gene: TRBV3-1/TRBV3-2; D gene: NA; J gene: TRBJ2-3; CDR3 DNA: TGTGCCAGCAGTCTTTCAGCGGAGATCACAGATACGCAGTATTTT; CDR3 protein: CASSLSAEITDTQYF
clone size: NA; V gene: TRBV19; D gene: NA; J gene: TRBJ2-3; CDR3 DNA: TGTGCCAGTAGTATCGACGGGGGTACGCAGTATTTT; CDR3 protein: CASSIDGGTQYF
clone size: NA; V gene: TRBV19; D gene: TRBD2; J gene: TRBJ2-1; CDR3 DNA: TGTGCCAGTAGTCTGACTAGCGGGGGGGTCAATGAGCAGTTCTTC; CDR3 protein: CASSLTSGGVNEQFF
clone size: NA; V gene: TRBV11-2; D gene: NA; J gene: TRBJ2-1; CDR3 DNA: TGTGCCAGCGGCGCGGGATTGAATGAGCAGTTCTTC; CDR3 protein: CASGAGLNEQFF
clone size: NA; V gene: TRBV6-6; D gene: NA; J gene: TRBJ2-1; CDR3 DNA: TGTGCCAGCAGTCCGGGGTACAATGAGCAGTTCTTC; CDR3 protein: CASSPGYNEQFF
clone size: NA; V gene: TRBV7-3; D gene: TRBD2; J gene: TRBJ2-1; CDR3 DNA: TGTGCCAGCAGTCTTAGCGGGAGGTCTGCCAATGAGCAGTTCTTC; CDR3 protein: CASSLSGRSANEQFF
clone size: NA; V gene: TRBV6-1; D gene: NA; J gene: TRBJ1-4; CDR3 DNA: TGTGCCAGCAGTGAGCAGCAGCGTGAAAAACTGTTTTTT; CDR3 protein: CASSEQQREKLFF
clone size: NA; V gene: TRBV19; D gene: TRBD1; J gene: TRBJ2-4; CDR3 DNA: TGTGCCAGTAGTATGAAACAGGGGGGCAAAAACATTCAGTACTTC; CDR3 protein: CASSMKQGGKNIQYF
clone size: NA; V gene: TRBV3-1/TRBV3-2; D gene: NA; J gene: TRBJ2-5; CDR3 DNA: TGTGCCAGCAGCCAATCTGCGGGGCACCAAGAGACCCAGTACTTC; CDR3 protein: CASSQSAGHQETQYF
clone size: NA; V gene: TRBV5-6; D gene: NA; J gene: TRBJ1-5; CDR3 DNA: TGTGCCAGCAGCCTGAGGGGGGGGAATCAGCCCCAGCATTTT; CDR3 protein: CASSLRGGNQPQHF
clone size: NA; V gene: TRBV4-2; D gene: TRBD2; J gene: TRBJ2-3; CDR3 DNA: TGTGCCAGCAGCCAAGCCCGAGCGGGAGGCCCAGATACGCAGTATTTT; CDR3 protein: CASSQARAGGPDTQYF
clone size: NA; V gene: TRBV6-1; D gene: NA; J gene: TRBJ2-1; CDR3 DNA: TGTGCCAGCAGTGAGCGGAGGACCCTCTACAATGAGCAGTTCTTC; CDR3 protein: CASSERRTLYNEQFF
clone size: NA; V gene: TRBV29-1; D gene: TRBD2; J gene: TRBJ2-3; CDR3 DNA: TGCAGCGTTGGTCCGCGGGAGCCCACAGATACGCAGTATTTT; CDR3 protein: CSVGPREPTDTQYF
clone size: NA; V gene: TRBV27; D gene: NA; J gene: TRBJ2-5; CDR3 DNA: TGTGCCAGCAGTTTATTTCGGTGGGGGCAGGAGACCCAGTACTTC; CDR3 protein: CASSLFRWGQETQYF
clone size: once; V gene: TRBV2; D gene: TRBD2; J gene: TRBJ2-1; CDR3 DNA: TGTGCCAGCAGTCCGACTAGCGGGTACCACAATGAGCAGTTCTTC; CDR3 protein: CASSPTSGYHNEQFF
clone size: NA; V gene: TRBV19; D gene: TRBD1; J gene: TRBJ2-7; CDR3 DNA: TGTGCCAGTAGTACGGACAGGGGGGACGAGCAGTACTTC; CDR3 protein: CASSTDRGDEQYF
clone size: NA; V gene: TRBV19; D gene: TRBD1; J gene: TRBJ1-1; CDR3 DNA: TGTGCCAGTAGTACGACAGGGGGCGGCAATACTGAAGCTTTCTTT; CDR3 protein: CASSTTGGGNTEAFF
clone size: NA; V gene: TRBV3-1/TRBV3-2; D gene: NA; J gene: TRBJ1-1; CDR3 DNA: TGTGCCAGCAGCCTCCAAACGACAAAAGCTTTCTTT; CDR3 protein: CASSLQTTKAFF
clone size: NA; V gene: TRBV18; D gene: TRBD1; J gene: TRBJ1-1; CDR3 DNA: TGTGCCAGCTCACAGACAGGGAAGGGTACTGAAGCTTTCTTT; CDR3 protein: CASSQTGKGTEAFF
clone size: NA; V gene: TRBV27; D gene: NA; J gene: TRBJ1-5; CDR3 DNA: TGTGCCAGCAGGGAGGGGACGGTTTATAGCAATCAGCCCCAGCATTTT; CDR3 protein: CASREGTVYSNQPQHF
clone size: NA; V gene: TRBV6-6; D gene: TRBD2; J gene: TRBJ2-7; CDR3 DNA: TGTGCCAGCAGTTATCCCGGGGGGGGCGAAATATTCTACTTC; CDR3 protein: CASSYPGGGEIFYF
clone size: NA; V gene: TRBV6-5; D gene: NA; J gene: TRBJ2-7; CDR3 DNA: TGTGCCAGCAGTTACTCGAGGAACCACGAGCAGTACTTC; CDR3 protein: CASSYSRNHEQYF
clone size: NA; V gene: TRBV27; D gene: NA; J gene: TRBJ2-6; CDR3 DNA: TGTGCCAGCCGGAGAGCAGGGATCTCTGGGGCCAACGTCCTGACTTTC; CDR3 protein: CASRRAGISGANVLTF